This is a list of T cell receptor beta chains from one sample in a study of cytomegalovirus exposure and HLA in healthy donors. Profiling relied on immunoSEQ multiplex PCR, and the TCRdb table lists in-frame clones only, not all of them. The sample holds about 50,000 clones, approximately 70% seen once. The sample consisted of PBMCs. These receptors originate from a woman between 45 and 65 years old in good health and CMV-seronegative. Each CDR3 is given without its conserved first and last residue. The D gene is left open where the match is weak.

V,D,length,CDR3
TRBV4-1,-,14,ASSQGGTGNNEKLF
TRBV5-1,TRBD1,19,ASSSTHTGTGLLSDTGELF
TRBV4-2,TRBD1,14,ASSQDLGTGINGYT
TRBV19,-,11,ASTPLNSYGYT
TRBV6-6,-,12,ASSYSGGHQPQH
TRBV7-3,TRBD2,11,ASSSGGGDTQY
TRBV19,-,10,ASSISVDTQY
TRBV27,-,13,ASSPQGLSSYEQY
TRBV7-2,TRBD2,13,ASSYERGPTYEQY
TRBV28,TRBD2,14,ASSPSGGARRNTQY
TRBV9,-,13,ASSEGIYGTDTQY
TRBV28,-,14,ASSSAQIQGAETQY
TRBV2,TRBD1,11,ASKGQGQEKLF
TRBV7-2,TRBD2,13,ASSFQLAGTGELF
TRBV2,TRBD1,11,ASSEGRGLEQY